A single T cell receptor (beta chain) is shown here with its context. Study processing details: Amplification from reference gene primers served as the basis for estimated nucleated cell counts. TCRdb keeps only in-frame clones here, not all; method: immunoSEQ multiplex PCR. V and J calls and clone size are given by that table; D and trimming were obtained from the DNA. The table shows 170,000 or so clones, with more than 70% occurring only once. The sample is drawn from a study of blood T cell repertoires in COVID-19. Overall study context: T cells, B-cell-depleted T cells, or PBMCs provided the cDNA or gDNA that served as material.

CDR1 is SEHNR, CDR2 FQNEAQ, per germline (reference sequence). Unmatched junction bases numbered 12, after V lost 5 bases and J lost 8 bases. The CDR3 has 16 amino acids. The sequencing input was PBMCs or T cells enriched from blood (not recorded which). The gene calls are TRBV7-9 and TRBJ1-2; TRBD1 matches at 12 bases. This TCR came from a man aged 35 to 55 who had recovered from COVID-19. The CDR3 loop is CASSRGQGATSRGYTF. DNA for the CDR3: TGTGCCAGCAGCCGGGGACAGGGGGCGACATCTCGCGGCTACACCTTC.